The following is a TCR beta chain sequence with its context. Its antigen is undetermined. TCRdb re-called the 5' RACE reads with MiXCR, one entry per CDR3 protein. The table includes around 84,000 distinct CDR3 sequences, about 9.4% detected once. The data were obtained in a study of early T cells in non-severe SARS-CoV-2 infection. General study findings and limits: Anti-spike CD8 responses were favored by VDJdb matching, which missed private and CD4 specificities.

The V end lost 4 bases, the J end lost 1 base, and 7 bases lay between the germline ends. This CDR3 spans 13 amino acids. Germline CDR1 SGHTA, CDR2 FQGTGA. The material sequenced was whole blood, taken at baseline. The receptor was isolated from an adult who was a healthcare worker with PCR-confirmed SARS-CoV-2 infection or an uninfected control (not recorded which). This chain links TRBV7-3 with TRBJ1-1; no definite D call. The CDR3 nucleotides read TGTGCCAGCAGCTCCGGAGAGAACACTGAAGCTTTCTTT. This encodes CASSSGENTEAFF.